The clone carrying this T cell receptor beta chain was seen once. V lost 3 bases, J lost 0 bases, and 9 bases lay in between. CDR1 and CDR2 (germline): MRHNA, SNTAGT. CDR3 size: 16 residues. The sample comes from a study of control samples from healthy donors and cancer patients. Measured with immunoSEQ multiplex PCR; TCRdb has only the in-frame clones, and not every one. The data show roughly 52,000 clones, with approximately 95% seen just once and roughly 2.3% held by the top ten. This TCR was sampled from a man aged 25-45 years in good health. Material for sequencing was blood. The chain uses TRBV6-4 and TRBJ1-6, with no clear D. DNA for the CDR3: TGTGCCAGCAGTGAGTTGGTGGGCTCCTATAATTCACCCCTCCACTTT. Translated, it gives CASSELVGSYNSPLHF.